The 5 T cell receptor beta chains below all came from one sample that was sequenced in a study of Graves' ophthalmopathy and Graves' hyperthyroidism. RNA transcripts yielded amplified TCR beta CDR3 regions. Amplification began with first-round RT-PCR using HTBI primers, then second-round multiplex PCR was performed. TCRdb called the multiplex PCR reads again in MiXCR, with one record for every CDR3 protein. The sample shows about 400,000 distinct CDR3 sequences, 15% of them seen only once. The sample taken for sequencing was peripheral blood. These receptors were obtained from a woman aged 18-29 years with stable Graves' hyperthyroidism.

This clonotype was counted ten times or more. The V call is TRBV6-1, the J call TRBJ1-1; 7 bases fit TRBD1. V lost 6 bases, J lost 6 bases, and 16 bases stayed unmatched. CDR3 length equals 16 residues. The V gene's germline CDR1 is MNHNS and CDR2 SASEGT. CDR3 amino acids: CASSHTRTGELSEAFF. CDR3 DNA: TGTGCCAGCAGCCACACAAGGACAGGAGAATTATCTGAAGCTTTCTTT.

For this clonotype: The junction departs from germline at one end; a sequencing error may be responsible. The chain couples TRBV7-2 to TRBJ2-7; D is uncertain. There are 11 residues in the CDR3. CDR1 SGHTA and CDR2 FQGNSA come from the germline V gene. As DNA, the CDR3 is TGTGCCAGCAGCGCCCAAGAGACCCAGTGCTTC. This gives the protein CASSAQETQCF.

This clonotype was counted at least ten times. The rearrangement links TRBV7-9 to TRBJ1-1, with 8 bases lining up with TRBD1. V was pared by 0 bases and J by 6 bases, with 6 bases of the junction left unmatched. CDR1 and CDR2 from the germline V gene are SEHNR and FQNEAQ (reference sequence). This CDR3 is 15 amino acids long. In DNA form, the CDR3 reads TGTGCCAGCAGCTTAGCCCGGACAGGGAGCGCTGAAGCTTTCTTT. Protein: CASSLARTGSAEAFF. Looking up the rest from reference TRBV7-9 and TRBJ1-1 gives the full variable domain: DTGVSQNPRHKITKRGQNVTFRCDPISEHNRLYWYRQTLGQGPEFLTYFQNEAQLEKSRLLSDRFSAERPKGSFSTLEIQRTEQGDSAMYLCASSLARTGSAEAFFGQGTRLTVV.

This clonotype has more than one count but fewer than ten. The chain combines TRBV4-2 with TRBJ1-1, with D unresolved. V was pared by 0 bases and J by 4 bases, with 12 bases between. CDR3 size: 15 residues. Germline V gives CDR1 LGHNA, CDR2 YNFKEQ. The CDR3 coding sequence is TGTGCCAGCAGCCAAGATATAGGTCGCCGCACTGAAGCTTTCTTT. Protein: CASSQDIGRRTEAFF.

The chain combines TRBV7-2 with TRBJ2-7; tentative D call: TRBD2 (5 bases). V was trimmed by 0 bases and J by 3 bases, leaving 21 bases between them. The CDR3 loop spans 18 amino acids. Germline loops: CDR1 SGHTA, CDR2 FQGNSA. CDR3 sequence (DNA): TGTGCCAGCAGCTTAGCGCCTGGCAGGACTTCCCTCCACTACGAGCAGTACTTC. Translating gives CASSLAPGRTSLHYEQYF.